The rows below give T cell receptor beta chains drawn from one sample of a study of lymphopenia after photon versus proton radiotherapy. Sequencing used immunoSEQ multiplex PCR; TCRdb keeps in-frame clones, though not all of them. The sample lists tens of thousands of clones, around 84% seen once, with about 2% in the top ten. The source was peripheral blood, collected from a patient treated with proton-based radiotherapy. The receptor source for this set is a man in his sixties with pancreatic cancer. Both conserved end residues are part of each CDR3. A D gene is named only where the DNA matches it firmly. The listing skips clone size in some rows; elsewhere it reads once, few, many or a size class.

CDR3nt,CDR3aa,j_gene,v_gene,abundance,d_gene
TGTGCCAGCACCCTAGGGGGGGGACAGGCGGACATTCAGTACTTC,CASTLGGGQADIQYF,TRBJ2-4,TRBV7-9,-,-
TGTGCCAGCAGCTGGGCCACAGATACGCAGTATTTT,CASSWATDTQYF,TRBJ2-3,TRBV5-6,-,-
TGTGCCAGCAGCTTAGAGCCTAGCGGGTCTAGCACAGATACGCAGTATTTT,CASSLEPSGSSTDTQYF,TRBJ2-3,TRBV11-2,-,TRBD2
TGTGCCACCAGCGGATGGACTAGCGGGAGCACAGATACGCAGTATTTT,CATSGWTSGSTDTQYF,TRBJ2-3,TRBV15,-,TRBD2
TGCGCCAGCAGCCAAGGAGGCCCAGATATCGCGAACACCGGGGAGCTGTTTTTT,CASSQGGPDIANTGELFF,TRBJ2-2,TRBV4-3,-,-
TGTGCCAGCAGTCCCGGACAAGGTTGGCAGTACTTC,CASSPGQGWQYF,TRBJ2-7,TRBV28,-,-
TGTGCCAGCAGCACCCAAACAGGGAATGAGCAGTTCTTC,CASSTQTGNEQFF,TRBJ2-1,TRBV7-9,-,-
TGTGCCAGCAGCTTGGCCCCGGGCTATAATTCACCCCTCCACTTT,CASSLAPGYNSPLHF,TRBJ1-6,TRBV5-5,-,-
TGTGCCAGCCTCTTCGGGGGCGGAGACACTGAAGCTTTCTTT,CASLFGGGDTEAFF,TRBJ1-1,TRBV6-1,-,-
TGTGCCAGCAGCCACAGGGGGATGAACACTGAAGCTTTCTTT,CASSHRGMNTEAFF,TRBJ1-1,TRBV7-8,-,TRBD1
TGTGCCAGCAGTCTCGGGACAGGGGGTGTGAATGAGCAGTTCTTC,CASSLGTGGVNEQFF,TRBJ2-1,TRBV28,once,TRBD1
TGTGCTAGCAGCGCCAGCGGACACAATGAGCAGTTCTTC,CASSASGHNEQFF,TRBJ2-1,TRBV7-7,-,-
TGTGCCAGCAGTGATGGGGTAGCGGGACTGACCTACGAGCAGTACTTC,CASSDGVAGLTYEQYF,TRBJ2-7,TRBV6-1,-,TRBD2
TGTGCCAGCAGCTTGATGCCGCGGTCGGGTGGGAATGAGCAGTTCTTC,CASSLMPRSGGNEQFF,TRBJ2-1,TRBV7-2,-,-
TGTGCCAGCTCACCGGGAATTACAGGGGACACTGAAGCTTTCTTT,CASSPGITGDTEAFF,TRBJ1-1,TRBV18,-,TRBD1
TGTGCCAGCAGCCAAGTCGGGGGTTTGGATGAGCAGTTCTTC,CASSQVGGLDEQFF,TRBJ2-1,TRBV4-2,-,-
TGTGCCAGCAGCCTCCGGCTTTGGGGAAAAGCGAACACCGGGGAGCTGTTTTTT,CASSLRLWGKANTGELFF,TRBJ2-2,TRBV5-6,few,-
TGTGCCAGCAATCTTAAAGGCGGTAGGGAGCAGTTCTTC,CASNLKGGREQFF,TRBJ2-1,TRBV2,-,-
TGTGCCAGCAGCTTAAGGTCGGGAACAGTCACTGAAGCTTTCTTT,CASSLRSGTVTEAFF,TRBJ1-1,TRBV7-2,-,-
TGTGCCAGCAGTGATCAGAGGGACGGAAGCTATGGCTACACCTTC,CASSDQRDGSYGYTF,TRBJ1-2,TRBV28,once,-
TGTGCCAGCACCCCACCGGGGCTAAGGGAAAAACTGTTTTTT,CASTPPGLREKLFF,TRBJ1-4,TRBV28,-,-
TGTGCCAGCCTAATGACTGGACTAGCGGGTTTGACAGATACGCAGTATTTT,CASLMTGLAGLTDTQYF,TRBJ2-3,TRBV7-9,-,TRBD2